This T cell receptor (beta chain) came from a study of blood T cells in healthy people across ages. Study conclusions and caveats: Naive CD4+ cell counts and diversity both ran higher in long-lived than in aged donors.

This clonotype was seen only a few times. The antigen remains undetermined. Germline-derived CDR1 and CDR2 are SGHRS and YFSETQ. The length of the CDR3 is 13 residues. V dropped 4 bases and J dropped 4 bases, with 11 bases sitting between them. A second PCR, run for roughly 7 to 11 cycles, used a sample-barcoded 5' primer plus a J-beta primer mix. In TCRdb, the 5' RACE reads were re-called with MiXCR into one record per CDR3 protein. This table holds around 650,000 distinct CDR3 sequences, 40% to 50% found once. This TCR was recovered from a man older than 75 in good health. The chain uses TRBV5-1 and TRBJ1-2; D possibly corresponds to TRBD1 (5 bases). Sequenced input: blood. The CDR3 DNA is TGCGCCAGCAGCCCGACAGAATCCTATGGCTACACCTTC. Translated, it gives CASSPTESYGYTF.